This is a list of T cell receptor beta chains from one sample in a study of PD-1 blockade in classical Hodgkin lymphoma. Measured with immunoSEQ multiplex PCR; TCRdb has only the in-frame clones, and not every one. The table lists over 75,000 clones, over 75% of them singletons. The sample here was peripheral blood mononuclear cells (PBMCs), taken before the fourth cycle of nivolumab. These receptors all come from a human donor with classical Hodgkin lymphoma. CDR3s leave out the opening cysteine and the closing phenylalanine or tryptophan. The order of the fields is V gene, CDR3 protein.

>TRBV6-6
ASSYPGRGSGYGYT
>TRBV5-1
ASSRGTASMNTEAF
>TRBV12-2
ASRSEGGAPGTGELF
>TRBV6-1
ASRWSGSDGYT
>TRBV19
ASSMETGPNQPQH
>TRBV6-1
ASSPRSVVSYEQY
>TRBV5-1
ASSLPRGTLGSYEQY
>TRBV19
ASKDSFRYYGYT
>TRBV6-1
ATSANRDLDQPQH
>TRBV6-5
ASSYSGAGVSYEQY
>TRBV7-9
ASSLLQGSALGKY
>TRBV9
ASSVEDSSYEQY
>TRBV5-4
ASSAGNLNTEAF
>TRBV5-4
ASSLDLSSGNTIY
>TRBV7-7
ASSFGTDTDTQY
>TRBV7-6
ASSSIQGYNSPLH
>TRBV18
ASSPPGTGSSQPQH
>TRBV27
ASSPQGRSIGKLF
>TRBV28
ASSLPRDTDTQY
>TRBV9
ASSLSGTAKNIQY
>TRBV10-3
AISSGGSYNSPLH
>TRBV7-2
ASSRMGGGFYEQY
>TRBV27
ASSLSDGPKGTGELF
>TRBV30
AWARQGGGYGYT
>TRBV6-5
ASKGSYEQY
>TRBV7-7
ASSLDRGRETQY
>TRBV19
ASSPRDRVWGQPQH
>TRBV2
ASSWDRVEKLF
>TRBV28
ASNHRDTTQY
>TRBV7-9
ASSSPYTEAF
>TRBV9
ASSVAGASYEQY
>TRBV5-1
ASSLAAGNTEAF
>TRBV7-9
ASILPLNTEAF
>TRBV29-1
SVDGLAYNEQF
>TRBV9
ASSVGQDSNQPQH
>TRBV5-1
ASSPTRQVGGYTEAF
>TRBV6-4
ASSAEGLRTDTQY
>TRBV19
ASSITGGGSDTQY
>TRBV19
ASIPEQGNTEAF
>TRBV5-6
ASSLDRGRLQETQY
>TRBV6-6
ASSLRSGGHNEQF
>TRBV5-6
ASSFRDPQTQY